Following are 8 T cell receptor beta chains from one sample sequenced in a study of blood T cell repertoires in COVID-19. Generated by immunoSEQ multiplex PCR, the TCRdb table keeps only in-frame clones and is missing some. The sample has 150,000 to 200,000 clones; around nine tenths are singletons. The sequenced sample consisted of peripheral blood. These receptors were taken from a man aged 18 to 29 with active or convalescent COVID-19.

This chain links TRBV3-1 (or the pseudogene TRBV3-2) with TRBJ2-1; possibly TRBD2 for D (6 bases). V lost 0 bases and J 15 bases, leaving 15 bases between the germline ends. The CDR3 sequence is 13 residues long. CDR1 LGHDT and CDR2 YNNKEL come from the germline V gene (reference sequence). For the CDR3, the DNA is TGTGCCAGCAGCCAAGATGGCGCGGGAAGGCCGTTCTTC. It specifies CASSQDGAGRPFF.

V gene TRBV5-6 combines with J gene TRBJ2-2; D might be TRBD1 (5 bases). The ends were cut back, 1 base at V and 5 bases at J, with 15 bases in the middle. Germline lookup yields CDR1 SGHDT and CDR2 YYEEEE. The CDR3 is 16 amino acids. CDR3 amino acids: CASSLLQDHITGELFF. The CDR3 coding sequence is TGTGCCAGCAGCTTGCTACAGGACCACATAACCGGGGAGCTGTTTTTT.

The chain links TRBV4-1 to TRBJ2-1; D is undetermined. The CDR3 has 14 amino acids. Looked up from germline, CDR1 is MGHRA and CDR2 is YSYEKL. Trimming pared 4 bases from V and 5 bases from J, leaving 12 bases between. CDR3 coding DNA: TGCGCCAGCAGCCCGTTAGAGGCGGACAATGAGCAGTTCTTC. Encoded protein: CASSPLEADNEQFF.

The chain recombines TRBV3-1 (or the pseudogene TRBV3-2) with TRBJ2-3, with D possibly TRBD2 on 6 matching bases. Trimming took off 8 bases at V and 4 bases at J, with 16 bases between the two ends. This CDR3 has 14 residues. The germline V gene has CDR1 LGHDT and CDR2 YNNKEL (reference sequence). This chain's CDR3 is CASRERAGSDTQYF. DNA for the CDR3: TGTGCCAGCCGCGAGCGGGCGGGATCAGATACGCAGTATTTT.

The chain employs TRBV5-1 and TRBJ2-3; D uncertain. V lost 0 bases and J lost 1, with 12 bases in between. Germline CDR1 and CDR2: SGHRS and YFSETQ. The CDR3 runs 16 residues. The CDR3 spells CASSLEPGVGTDTQYF. CDR3 sequence (DNA): TGCGCCAGCAGCTTGGAACCAGGTGTGGGCACAGATACGCAGTATTTT.

V usage is TRBV30 and J usage is TRBJ1-1; D is possibly TRBD1 (6 bases). Deletions cut 1 base from V and 7 bases from J, with 13 bases between. Germline V lookup: CDR1 GTSNPN, CDR2 SVGIG (reference sequence). The CDR3 has 13 residues. The CDR3 region has the DNA TGTGCCTGGAGTGCCCTCGGACAGCTTGAAGCTTTCTTT. The encoded protein is CAWSALGQLEAFF.

V is TRBV5-1 and J is TRBJ2-7; TRBD2 agrees at 7 bases. Germline CDR1 SGHRS, CDR2 YFSETQ. The CDR3 spans 14 residues. V was clipped by 1 base and J by 5 bases; unmatched bases: 6. CDR3 amino acids: CASSLRGVPDEQYV. CDR3 bases: TGCGCCAGCAGCTTGCGGGGGGTTCCGGACGAGCAGTACGTC.

The rearrangement joins TRBV7-2 to TRBJ2-3; 13 nucleotides align to TRBD2. Trimming took 5 bases from V and 0 from J; bases not matched to a gene: 5. Per germline, CDR1 SGHTA and CDR2 FQGNSA. There are 17 residues in the CDR3. CDR3 bases: TGTGCCAGCAGCCCGGGACTAGCGGGGACCAGCACAGATACGCAGTATTTT. It codes for CASSPGLAGTSTDTQYF.